Reported below is one T cell receptor beta chain. The entry originates in a study of cytomegalovirus exposure and HLA in healthy donors. Here immunoSEQ multiplex PCR was the method, and the copy in TCRdb shows in-frame clones only, minus some. This sample yields more than 100,000 clones, of which approximately 87% are seen a single time; about 6% belongs to the top ten. Trimming at V came to 4 bases and at J to 3 bases, leaving 5 bases not matched to a gene. Germline loops: CDR1 SGHDT, CDR2 YYEEEE. CDR3 length equals 14 residues. The sequence was obtained from a woman under 30 in good health and CMV-seropositive. The rearrangement joins TRBV5-6 to TRBJ1-2; 8 bases fit TRBD1. The sequencing sample was made of PBMCs. CDR3 nucleotide sequence: TGTGCCAGCAGCGCCAGGGGGCGGGACTATGGCTACACCTTC. Residues: CASSARGRDYGYTF.